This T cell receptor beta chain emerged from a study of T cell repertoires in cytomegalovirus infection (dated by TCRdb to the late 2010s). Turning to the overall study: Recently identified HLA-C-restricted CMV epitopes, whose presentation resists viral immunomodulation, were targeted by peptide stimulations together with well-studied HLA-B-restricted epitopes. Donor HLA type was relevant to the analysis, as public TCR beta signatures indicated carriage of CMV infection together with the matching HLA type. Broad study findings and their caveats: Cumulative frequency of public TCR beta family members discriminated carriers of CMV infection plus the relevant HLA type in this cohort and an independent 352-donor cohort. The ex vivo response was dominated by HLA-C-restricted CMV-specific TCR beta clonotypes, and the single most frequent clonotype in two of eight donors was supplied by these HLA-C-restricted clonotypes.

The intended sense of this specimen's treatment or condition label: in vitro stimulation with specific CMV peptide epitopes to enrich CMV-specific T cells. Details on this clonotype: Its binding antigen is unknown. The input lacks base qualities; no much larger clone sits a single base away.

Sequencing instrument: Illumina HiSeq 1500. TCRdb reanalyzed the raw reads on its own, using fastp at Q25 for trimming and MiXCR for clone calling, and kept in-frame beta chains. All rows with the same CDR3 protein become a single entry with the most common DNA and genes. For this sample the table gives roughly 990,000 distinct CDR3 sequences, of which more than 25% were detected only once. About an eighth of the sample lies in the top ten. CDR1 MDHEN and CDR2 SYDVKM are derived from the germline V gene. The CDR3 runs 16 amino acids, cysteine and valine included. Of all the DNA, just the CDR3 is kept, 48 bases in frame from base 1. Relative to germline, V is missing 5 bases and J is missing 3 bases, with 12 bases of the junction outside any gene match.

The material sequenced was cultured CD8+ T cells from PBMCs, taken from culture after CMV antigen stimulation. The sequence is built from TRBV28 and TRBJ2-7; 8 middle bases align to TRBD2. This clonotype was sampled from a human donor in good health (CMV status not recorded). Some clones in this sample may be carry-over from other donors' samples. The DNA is TGTGCCAGCAGTCCCTCATTGGCGGGGGGCCACTACGAGCAGTACGTC. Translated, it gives CASSPSLAGGHYEQYV.